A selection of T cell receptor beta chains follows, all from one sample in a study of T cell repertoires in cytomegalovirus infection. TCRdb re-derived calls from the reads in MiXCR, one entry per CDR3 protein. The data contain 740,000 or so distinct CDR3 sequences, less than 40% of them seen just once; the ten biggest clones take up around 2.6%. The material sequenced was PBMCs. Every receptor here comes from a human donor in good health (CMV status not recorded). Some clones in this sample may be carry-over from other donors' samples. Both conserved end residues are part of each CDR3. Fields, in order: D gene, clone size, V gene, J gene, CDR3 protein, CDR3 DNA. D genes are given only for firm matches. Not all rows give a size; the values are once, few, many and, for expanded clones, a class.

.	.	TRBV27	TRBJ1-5	CASSSRFGGASSNQPQHF	TGTGCCAGCAGTTCAAGGTTTGGTGGGGCTTCTAGCAATCAGCCCCAGCATTTT
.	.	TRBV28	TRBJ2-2	CASSPPPPGELFF	TGTGCCAGCAGTCCCCCCCCGCCCGGGGAGCTGTTTTTT
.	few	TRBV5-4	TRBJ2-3	CASSGDLDTQYF	TGTGCCAGCTCTGGGGACTTGGATACGCAGTATTTT
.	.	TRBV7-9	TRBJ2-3	CASSSFGQSSTDTQYF	TGTGCCAGCAGCTCGTTCGGACAGTCTAGCACAGATACGCAGTATTTT
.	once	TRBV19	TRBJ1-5	CASSMQLGVNQPQHF	TGTGCCAGTAGTATGCAATTGGGGGTCAATCAGCCCCAGCATTTT
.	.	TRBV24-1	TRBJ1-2	CATSDPPGTPGYTF	TGTGCCACCAGTGACCCGCCTGGGACCCCTGGCTACACCTTC
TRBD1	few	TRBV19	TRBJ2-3	CASSRNRGRTDTQYF	TGTGCCAGTAGTAGAAACAGGGGGCGCACAGATACGCAGTATTTT
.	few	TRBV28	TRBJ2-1	CASSPTHRVYSYNEQFF	TGTGCCAGCAGTCCAACCCACAGGGTTTACTCCTACAATGAGCAGTTCTTC
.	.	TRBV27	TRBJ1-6	CASSLSRRGGSPLHF	TGTGCCAGCAGTTTATCGCGCAGGGGTGGATCACCCCTCCACTTT
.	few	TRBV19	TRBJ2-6	CASSIFGGPSSGANVLTF	TGTGCCAGTAGTATATTTGGCGGACCGAGCTCTGGGGCCAACGTCCTGACTTTC
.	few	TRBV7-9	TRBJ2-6	CASSLPPDWEVFGANVLTF	TGTGCCAGCAGCTTACCCCCCGATTGGGAGGTCTTCGGGGCCAACGTCCTGACTTTC
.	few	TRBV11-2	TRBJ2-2	CASSLDWGELFF	TGTGCCAGCAGCTTAGATTGGGGGGAGCTGTTTTTT
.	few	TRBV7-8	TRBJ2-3	CASSLLRLVHTQYF	TGTGCCAGCAGCTTGCTCAGACTAGTACATACGCAGTATTTT
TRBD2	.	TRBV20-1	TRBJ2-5	CSAPPGGKETQYF	TGCAGTGCACCACCCGGGGGGAAAGAGACCCAGTACTTC
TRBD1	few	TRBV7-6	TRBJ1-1	CASSQRQGNTEAFF	TGTGCCAGCAGCCAGCGACAGGGGAACACTGAAGCTTTCTTT
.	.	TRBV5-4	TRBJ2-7	CASLTGPSSYEQYF	TGTGCCAGCCTGACGGGACCCAGCTCCTACGAGCAGTACTTC
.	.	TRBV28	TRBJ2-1	CASRNTGLTYNEQFF	TGTGCCAGCAGGAACACAGGGTTAACCTACAATGAGCAGTTCTTC
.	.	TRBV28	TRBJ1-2	CAVQGRYGYTF	TGTGCCGTTCAGGGGAGGTATGGCTACACCTTC
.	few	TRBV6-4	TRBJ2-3	CASSDSPLTDTQYF	TGTGCCAGCAGTGACTCGCCCCTCACAGATACGCAGTATTTT
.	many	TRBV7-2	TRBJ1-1	CASSLRLMNTEAFF	TGTGCCAGCAGCTTACGTTTAATGAACACTGAAGCTTTCTTT
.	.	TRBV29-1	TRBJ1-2	CSVDGTQSGYGYTF	TGCAGCGTTGATGGGACACAAAGTGGATATGGCTACACCTTC
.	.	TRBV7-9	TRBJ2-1	CASSLDDREQFF	TGTGCCAGCAGCTTAGACGACCGTGAGCAGTTCTTC
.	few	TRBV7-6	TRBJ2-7	CASSLQSGRYEQYF	TGTGCCAGCAGCTTACAATCAGGACGCTACGAGCAGTACTTC
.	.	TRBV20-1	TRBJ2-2	CSARESGRAGTGELFF	TGCAGTGCTAGAGAATCTGGGAGAGCGGGCACCGGGGAGCTGTTTTTT
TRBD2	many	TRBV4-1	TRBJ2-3	CASSQDPGLVSGTQYF	TGCGCCAGCAGCCAAGATCCGGGACTAGTCTCCGGTACGCAGTATTTT
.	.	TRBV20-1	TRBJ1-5	CSASRPRHGAKDQPQHF	TGCAGTGCTAGCCGACCGAGACACGGGGCAAAAGATCAGCCCCAGCATTTT
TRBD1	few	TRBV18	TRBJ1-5	CASSADRDQPQHF	TGTGCCAGCAGTGCCGACAGGGATCAGCCCCAGCATTTT
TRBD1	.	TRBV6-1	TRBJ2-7	CASIRDRGLYEQYF	TGTGCCAGCATCCGGGACAGGGGTCTATACGAGCAGTACTTC
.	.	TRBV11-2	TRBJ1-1	CASSERRQANTEAFF	TGTGCCAGCAGCGAGCGCCGACAGGCGAACACTGAAGCTTTCTTT
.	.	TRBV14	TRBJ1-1	CASSRSRTGNTEAFF	TGTGCCAGCAGCCGGTCACGTACGGGGAACACTGAAGCTTTCTTT
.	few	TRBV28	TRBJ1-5	CASSKWTPNSNQPQHF	TGTGCCAGCAGCAAGTGGACACCCAATAGCAATCAGCCCCAGCATTTT
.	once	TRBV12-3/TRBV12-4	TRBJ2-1	CASSHRVLSSYNEQFF	TGTGCCAGCAGTCATAGGGTCTTAAGCTCCTACAATGAGCAGTTCTTC
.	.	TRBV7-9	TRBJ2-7	CASSARGLTYEQYF	TGTGCCAGCAGCGCCAGGGGTCTGACCTACGAGCAGTACTTC
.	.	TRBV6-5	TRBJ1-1	CASSGRGASLTEAFF	TGTGCCAGCAGTGGAAGGGGGGCGAGTCTCACTGAAGCTTTCTTT
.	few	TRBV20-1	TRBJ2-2	CSADSGTANTGELFF	TGCAGTGCAGATTCCGGGACGGCGAACACCGGGGAGCTGTTTTTT
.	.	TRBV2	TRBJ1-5	CASSERVNGAQHF	TGTGCCAGCAGTGAAAGGGTGAACGGAGCCCAGCATTTT
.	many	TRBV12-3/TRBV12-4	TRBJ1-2	CASSPSGQYGYTF	TGTGCCAGCAGCCCTTCAGGACAGTATGGCTACACCTTC
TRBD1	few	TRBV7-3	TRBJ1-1	CASSLGGTGVNTEAFF	TGTGCCAGCAGCTTAGGAGGGACAGGGGTGAACACTGAAGCTTTCTTT
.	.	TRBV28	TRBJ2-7	CASSFRQGPTYEQYF	TGTGCCAGCAGTTTTAGGCAGGGCCCTACCTACGAGCAGTACTTC
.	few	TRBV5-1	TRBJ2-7	CASSLHQGDYEQYF	TGCGCCAGCAGCTTGCATCAGGGAGACTACGAGCAGTACTTC
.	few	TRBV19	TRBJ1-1	CASTPGVKANTEAFF	TGTGCCAGTACCCCTGGCGTCAAGGCGAACACTGAAGCTTTCTTT
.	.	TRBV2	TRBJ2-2	CASSEAGNFPGELFF	TGTGCCAGCAGTGAGGCAGGGAATTTTCCCGGGGAGCTGTTTTTT